This T cell receptor beta chain emerged from a study of vaccination and CD4 T cells after COVID-19. V was clipped by 6 bases and J by 0 bases, with 15 bases between them. Germline CDR1 MNHNS, CDR2 SASEGT. The CDR3 consists of 15 residues. Stated treatment: approximately nine-day PBMC culture with coronavirus spike peptide pools or control peptides (ViraFEST assay). The Oncomine TCR Beta short-read assay was applied to DNA of cultured CD4+ T cells. MiXCR, run by TCRdb on the PCR reads, gives a single entry per CDR3 protein. Seen here are more than 15,000 distinct CDR3 sequences, roughly 76% observed once, and the top ten hold approximately 15%. About this clonotype itself: Its target is unknown.

The chain employs TRBV6-1 and TRBJ2-7; possible D gene TRBD1, 6 bases. Sequences were obtained from CD4+ T cells from blood, cultured in vitro. The clonotype originates from a human donor who had recovered from COVID-19. The CDR3 DNA follows: TGTGCCAGCAGGGGGGAGAAAGGGGGCTCCTACGAGCAGTACTTC. Its protein product is CASRGEKGGSYEQYF.